This T cell receptor (beta chain) was identified in a study of Ad26.COV2.S vaccination and SARS-CoV-2 variants. The CDR3 contains 15 residues. Germline loops: CDR1 SGHDT, CDR2 YYEEEE. The V gene end was trimmed by 4 bases and the J gene end by 5 bases; junction bases not matched to a gene: 8. Study outcomes and limitations: There was reportedly substantial breadth in spike-specific CD8+ and CD4+ T cell responses after vaccination.

Profiling relied on immunoSEQ multiplex PCR, and the TCRdb table lists in-frame clones only, not all of them. The profile shows approximately 480,000 clones, roughly nine tenths of them singletons. As for this clone: What it binds is not known.

Noted treatment: roughly 19 received Ad26.COV2.S at low or high dose, single or two shots; several received placebo; per-sample allocation not given. Specimens were obtained on day 63 following the first vaccine or placebo injection. Boston provided a donor who was an adult aged 18-55 years. This receptor was identified in a person between 18 and 65 years old who received the Ad26.COV2.S COVID-19 vaccine or a placebo. The chain employs TRBV5-6 and TRBJ1-4, with 7 nucleotides matching TRBD1. Specimen: peripheral blood, collected in a trial of Ad26.COV2.S vaccine versus placebo. CDR3 DNA: TGTGCCAGCAGCGGGGACCGGGACAGAAATGAAAAACTGTTTTTT. Protein: CASSGDRDRNEKLFF.